A selection of T cell receptor beta chains follows, all from one sample in a study of OX40 agonist ivuxolimab in advanced cancers. Sequenced by immunoSEQ multiplex PCR; TCRdb stores in-frame clones only, minus some. The table lists 55,000 to 80,000 clones, more than 85% of them singletons, with 0.62% in the top ten. Source: CD4+ or CD8+ T cells sorted from blood, taken in a trial of the OX40 agonist ivuxolimab. Receptors originate from an adult with an advanced solid tumor such as melanoma, head and neck, liver or kidney cancer. Both conserved end residues are part of each CDR3. A D gene is named only where the DNA matches it firmly. Size is stated for part of the rows, as once, few or many counts, or as a class when the clone is expanded.

j_call d_call v_call clone_size cdr3_aa cdr3_nt
TRBJ1-1 TRBD1 TRBV7-2 once CASSPRGSNTEAFF TGTGCCAGCAGCCCCAGGGGGTCGAACACTGAAGCTTTCTTT
TRBJ2-1 TRBD2 TRBV9 - CASSFRTSGNEQFF TGTGCCAGCAGCTTCAGGACTAGCGGCAATGAGCAGTTCTTC
TRBJ2-5 TRBD1 TRBV14 - CASSQRTGGKETQYF TGTGCCAGCAGCCAAAGGACAGGGGGCAAAGAGACCCAGTACTTC
TRBJ1-1 - TRBV5-1 - CASSLATGSEAFF TGCGCCAGCAGCTTGGCTACGGGGTCTGAAGCTTTCTTT
TRBJ2-5 - TRBV13 - CASTQKGGETQYF TGTGCCAGCACCCAGAAGGGGGGAGAGACCCAGTACTTC
TRBJ1-5 TRBD1 TRBV2 - CASNKWDRGDQPQHF TGTGCCAGCAACAAATGGGACAGGGGCGACCAGCCCCAGCATTTT
TRBJ1-2 - TRBV19 - CASSPQDRHTSGGYTF TGTGCCAGTAGTCCCCAGGATCGGCACACCTCGGGGGGCTACACCTTC
TRBJ1-1 - TRBV18 once CASSPSLNTEAFF TGTGCCAGCTCACCCTCGTTGAACACTGAAGCTTTCTTT
TRBJ2-5 TRBD1 TRBV6-1 - CASTWTGGGESQYF TGTGCCAGCACCTGGACAGGGGGCGGAGAGTCCCAGTACTTC
TRBJ2-4 TRBD1 TRBV19 - CASSLPGQQYF TGTGCCAGTAGCCTCCCGGGACAGCAGTACTTC
TRBJ2-7 - TRBV9 - CASSVVPGADEQYF TGTGCCAGCAGCGTAGTTCCGGGGGCGGACGAGCAGTACTTC
TRBJ1-2 - TRBV5-5 - CASSLQGYGYTF TGTGCCAGCAGCTTACAGGGATATGGCTACACCTTC
TRBJ2-5 TRBD2 TRBV19 - CASSMGLLAGIKGTQYF TGTGCCAGTAGTATGGGCCTACTAGCGGGGATAAAAGGGACCCAGTACTTC
TRBJ2-7 - TRBV29-1 - CSVAQTKGQYF TGCAGCGTTGCACAGACCAAGGGGCAGTACTTC
TRBJ2-7 - TRBV6-1 - CASSLLGGYEQYF TGTGCCAGCAGCCTCCTTGGGGGCTACGAGCAGTACTTC
TRBJ1-4 - TRBV2 - CASREQAPNEKLFF TGTGCCAGCAGAGAGCAGGCTCCCAATGAAAAACTGTTTTTT
TRBJ2-1 TRBD2 TRBV5-1 - CASKLAGVSYNEQFF TGCGCCAGCAAACTAGCGGGGGTATCCTACAATGAGCAGTTCTTC
TRBJ2-7 TRBD2 TRBV6-5 - CASSLAGGLGEQYF TGTGCCAGCAGTCTAGCGGGGGGGCTAGGAGAGCAGTACTTC
TRBJ2-3 - TRBV10-2 - CASSASTDTQYF TGCGCCAGCAGTGCCAGTACAGATACGCAGTATTTT
TRBJ1-5 - TRBV5-4 - CASSWGEDQPQHF TGTGCCAGCAGCTGGGGGGAAGATCAGCCCCAGCATTTT
TRBJ1-2 TRBD1 TRBV19 - CASSRQGAERYGYTF TGTGCCAGTAGTAGACAGGGGGCAGAACGCTATGGCTACACCTTC
TRBJ2-2 - TRBV18 - CASSQRRGDTGELFF TGTGCCAGCTCTCAGCGGAGGGGTGACACCGGGGAGCTGTTTTTT
TRBJ2-7 - TRBV18 - CASSPPPEGAGEQYF TGTGCCAGCTCACCACCGCCGGAAGGGGCGGGCGAGCAGTACTTC
TRBJ2-1 TRBD1 TRBV10-2 - CASIGQGGDEQFF TGCGCCAGCATTGGACAGGGGGGTGATGAGCAGTTCTTC
TRBJ2-3 TRBD1 TRBV6-1 - CASSRDRGTDTQYF TGTGCCAGCAGCCGGGACAGGGGCACAGATACGCAGTATTTT
TRBJ2-2 - TRBV5-1 - CASSLLGTALTGELFF TGCGCCAGCAGCCTACTAGGGACCGCCCTGACCGGGGAGCTGTTTTTT
TRBJ2-7 TRBD2 TRBV27 - CASSHVLADSYEQYF TGTGCCAGCAGTCACGTTCTAGCGGACTCCTACGAGCAGTACTTC
TRBJ2-2 - TRBV30 - CAWSGSNTGELFF TGTGCCTGGAGTGGTTCGAACACCGGGGAGCTGTTTTTT
TRBJ1-3 - TRBV19 few CASSIGGMHTGNTIYF TGTGCCAGTAGTATTGGGGGTATGCACACTGGAAACACCATATATTTT
TRBJ1-5 - TRBV10-1 - CASSLGPAGQPQHF TGCGCCAGCAGTTTAGGGCCAGCAGGGCAGCCCCAGCATTTT
TRBJ2-5 - TRBV19 - CASQDGTQETQYF TGTGCCAGCCAAGACGGGACCCAAGAGACCCAGTACTTC
TRBJ2-3 TRBD2 TRBV14 - CASSQGGSGRGTQYF TGTGCCAGCAGCCAAGGGGGTAGCGGGAGAGGTACGCAGTATTTT
TRBJ1-4 - TRBV6-1 - CASSGTNEKLFF TGTGCCAGCAGTGGGACTAATGAAAAACTGTTTTTT
TRBJ2-3 - TRBV13 few CASSLGGALLGTDTQYF TGTGCCAGCAGCTTGGGGGGGGCCCTGCTGGGAACAGATACGCAGTATTTT
TRBJ2-7 TRBD2 TRBV27 - CASSPGLADLYEQYF TGTGCCAGCAGTCCGGGACTAGCGGATCTCTACGAGCAGTACTTC
TRBJ2-5 - TRBV6-5 - CASSLETQYF TGTGCCAGCAGTTTAGAGACCCAGTACTTC
TRBJ2-1 TRBD2 TRBV7-9 - CASGGLAGVGDEQFF TGTGCCAGCGGGGGACTAGCGGGAGTTGGTGATGAGCAGTTCTTC
TRBJ1-3 TRBD1 TRBV19 - CASSAGQGSGNTIYF TGTGCCAGTAGTGCAGGACAGGGATCTGGAAACACCATATATTTT
TRBJ2-6 - TRBV18 - CASSAGSSGANVLTF TGTGCCAGCTCTGCCGGGAGCTCTGGGGCCAACGTCCTGACTTTC
TRBJ2-7 - TRBV19 - CASSSSWVSEQYF TGTGCCAGTAGTAGCTCATGGGTAAGCGAGCAGTACTTC
TRBJ2-6 TRBD2 TRBV25-1 - CASSLAGSGANVLTF TGTGCCAGCAGTTTAGCGGGCTCTGGGGCCAACGTCCTGACTTTC
TRBJ2-7 - TRBV6-6 - CASSPPRAYEQYF TGTGCCAGCAGTCCGCCTAGAGCGTACGAGCAGTACTTC
TRBJ1-5 - TRBV6-1 - CASSLRTYDQPQHF TGTGCCAGCAGCCTCAGGACCTATGATCAGCCCCAGCATTTT
TRBJ2-5 TRBD2 TRBV11-2 - CASSFLAGGQETQYF TGTGCCAGCAGCTTCCTAGCGGGGGGGCAAGAGACCCAGTACTTC
TRBJ1-6 - TRBV30 - CALKRTGRSSYNSPLHF TGTGCCTTGAAACGGACGGGACGGAGCTCCTATAATTCACCCCTCCACTTT
TRBJ2-6 TRBD1 TRBV6-4 - CASSDGAHRGPSLGRANVLTF TGTGCCAGCAGTGACGGCGCTCACAGGGGACCCTCCTTGGGACGGGCCAACGTCCTGACTTTC
TRBJ1-3 TRBD1 TRBV14 - CASSQESWTGINSGNTIYF TGTGCCAGCAGCCAAGAGTCGTGGACAGGGATAAACTCTGGAAACACCATATATTTT
TRBJ1-5 - TRBV4-1 - CASSQDLHGGPQHF TGCGCCAGCAGCCAAGATCTGCACGGAGGGCCCCAGCATTTT
TRBJ1-1 - TRBV19 - CASSIQGNTEAFF TGTGCCAGTAGTATACAGGGGAACACTGAAGCTTTCTTT
TRBJ2-7 - TRBV7-8 once CASSILPSPLQPSYEQYF TGTGCCAGCAGCATACTTCCGAGCCCTTTACAACCCTCCTACGAGCAGTACTTC